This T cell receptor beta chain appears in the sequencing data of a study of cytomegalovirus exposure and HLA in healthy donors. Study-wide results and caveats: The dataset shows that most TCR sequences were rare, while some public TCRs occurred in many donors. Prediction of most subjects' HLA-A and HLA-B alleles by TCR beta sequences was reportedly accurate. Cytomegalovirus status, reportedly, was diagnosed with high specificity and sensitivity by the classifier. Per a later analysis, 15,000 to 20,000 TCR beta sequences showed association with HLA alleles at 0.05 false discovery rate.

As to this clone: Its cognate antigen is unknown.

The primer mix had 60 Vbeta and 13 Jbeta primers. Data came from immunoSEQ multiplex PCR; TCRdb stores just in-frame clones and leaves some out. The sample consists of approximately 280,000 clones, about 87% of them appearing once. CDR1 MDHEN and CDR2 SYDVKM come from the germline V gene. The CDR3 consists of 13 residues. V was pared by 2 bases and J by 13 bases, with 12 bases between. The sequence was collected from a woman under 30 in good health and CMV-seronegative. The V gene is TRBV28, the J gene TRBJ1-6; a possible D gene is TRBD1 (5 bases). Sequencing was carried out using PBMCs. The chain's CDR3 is CASSLRAQVPLHF. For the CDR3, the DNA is TGTGCCAGCAGTTTACGGGCACAGGTGCCCCTCCACTTT. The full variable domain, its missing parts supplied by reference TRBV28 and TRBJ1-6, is DVKVTQSSRYLVKRTGEKVFLECVQDMDHENMFWYRQDPGLGLRLIYFSYDVKMKEKGDIPEGYSVSREKKERFSLILESASTNQTSMYLCASSLRAQVPLHFGNGTRLTVT.